These 16 T cell receptor beta chains share one sample of origin, sequenced in a study of T-cell memory formation after mild COVID-19 (dated by TCRdb to the early 2020s). The method was 5' RACE. The sample was run on an Illumina NovaSeq 6000. The public reads were reanalyzed by TCRdb: fastp trimming at Q25, MiXCR alignment, in-frame beta chains only. Rows are combined by CDR3 protein, so each entry shows the most common genes and DNA. Counted in this sample were 300,000 to 400,000 distinct CDR3 sequences; about 15% of them appeared once. The ten largest clonotypes hold approximately 20% of the sample. Sequences were obtained from PBMCs or a T cell subset sorted from them (not recorded which). The receptors derive from a man aged 18 to 30 who had mild COVID-19 (a few samples of this study predate the infection). The sample titles of this study are shuffled in the database, so cell type and time point are left out; the donor was told from shared clones.

In its sample, this clonotype was seen many times. The V gene is TRBV28, the J gene TRBJ1-6; D may be TRBD1 (6 bases). The CDR3 runs 15 residues. Deletions cut 6 bases from V and 6 bases from J, with 15 bases between. Germline CDR1 MDHEN, CDR2 SYDVKM. CDR3 in DNA: TGTGCCAGCAGCCCGATGGGGGCGCTTAATTCACCCCTCCACTTT. As protein: CASSPMGALNSPLHF.

This clonotype was seen a few times. In DNA form, the CDR3 reads TGCAGCGTTGACAGGGTCTATCGTAACTATGGCTACACCTTC. Protein sequence: CSVDRVYRNYGYTF. The chain links TRBV29-1 to TRBJ1-2, with a tentative D call TRBD1 (5 bases). Per the germline V gene, CDR1 is SQVTM and CDR2 is ANQGSEA. This CDR3 has 14 amino acids. V lost 3 bases and J lost 1, with 12 bases in between.

The V gene is TRBV5-5, the J gene TRBJ1-5; D ambiguous. Per germline, CDR1 SGHKS and CDR2 YYEKEE (reference sequence). Between the trimmed V and J ends, which lost 4 bases and 5 bases, there was a span of 16 bases. The CDR3 covers 15 residues. CDR3: CASSPNSRRDQPQHF. CDR3 nucleotides: TGTGCCAGCAGCCCGAATTCTAGGAGGGATCAGCCCCAGCATTTT.

The table lists this clonotype with many counts. This sequence joins TRBV2 and TRBJ2-1; D is unresolved. Germline V CDR1 and CDR2: SNHLY, FYNNEI. The CDR3 runs to 12 residues. V was clipped by 8 bases and J by 10 bases, with 15 bases between them. Here the CDR3 DNA reads TGTGCCAGCGTCGCCGATAACGTAGAGCAGTTCTTC. Protein sequence: CASVADNVEQFF.

This clonotype was recorded many times. The chain combines TRBV2 with TRBJ2-3; weak D call: TRBD2 (5 bases). Trimming left V 4 bases short and J 6 bases short, with 5 bases between. CDR1 SNHLY and CDR2 FYNNEI come from the germline V gene. The CDR3 sequence is 11 residues long. The DNA for the CDR3 is TGTGCCAGCAGTGGGAGGGATACGCAGTATTTT. Translated: CASSGRDTQYF.

The rearrangement links TRBV4-3 to TRBJ2-3; TRBD2 matches at 12 bases. J lost 0 bases, V lost 4 bases, and 5 bases had no gene match. Germline CDR1 LGHNA, CDR2 YSLEER. CDR3 length: 17 amino acids. CDR3 coding DNA: TGCGCCAGCAGCCGACTAGCGGGGGCGTCTAGCACAGATACGCAGTATTTT. Translated, it gives CASSRLAGASSTDTQYF.

This rearrangement joins TRBV19 to TRBJ1-3; D unclear. The V and J ends lost 7 bases and 7 bases respectively, with 20 bases between them. The germline gives CDR1 LNHDA, CDR2 SQIVND (reference sequence). The length of the CDR3 is 15 residues. The CDR3 protein is CASMPAGEGWNTIYF. CDR3 DNA: TGTGCCAGTATGCCGGCTGGGGAAGGTTGGAACACCATATATTTT.

This clonotype was counted only a few times. V usage is TRBV7-9 and J usage is TRBJ1-2; TRBD1 might be the D (6 bases). V dropped 4 bases and J dropped 8 bases, with 11 bases sitting between them. Germline V gene lookup returns CDR1 SEHNR and CDR2 FQNEAQ (reference sequence). The CDR3 runs 12 residues. The CDR3 DNA follows: TGTGCCAGCAGCTCCACAGGGACGGGCTACACCTTC. Translation gives CASSSTGTGYTF.

The table lists this clonotype with many counts. This chain uses TRBV12-3 or TRBV12-4 with TRBJ2-5; the D gene could be TRBD1 or TRBD2 (5 bases each). The V end lost 2 bases, the J end lost 0 bases, and 10 bases lay between the germline ends. The CDR3 is made up of 15 amino acids. In DNA, the CDR3 is TGTGCCAGCAGTTTAAGTGGGACGGACCAAGAGACCCAGTACTTC. Its translation is CASSLSGTDQETQYF.

This clonotype was seen more than once but under ten times. CDR3 in DNA: TGTGCCAGCAGTTACGTCGGACTAAACTACGAGCAGTACTTC. Its protein is CASSYVGLNYEQYF. The gene calls are TRBV6-2 or TRBV6-3 and TRBJ2-7; tentative D call: TRBD2 (6 bases). V lost 2 bases and J lost 3, with 11 bases in between. In germline, CDR1 is MNHEY, CDR2 SVGEGT. CDR3 length: 14 residues.

This clonotype came up a few times. This chain links TRBV7-2 with TRBJ1-1; D perhaps matches TRBD1 (5 bases). Germline V gives CDR1 SGHTA, CDR2 FQGNSA. CDR3 length: 13 residues. Trimming took off 0 bases at V and 8 bases at J, with 10 bases between the two ends. CDR3 in amino acids: CASSLAMGGEAFF. The CDR3 region has the DNA TGTGCCAGCAGCTTAGCGATGGGGGGAGAAGCTTTCTTT.

This clonotype showed up just a few times. The genes are TRBV28 and TRBJ2-7, with 12 bases identical to TRBD1. The CDR3 is 12 residues long. The germline CDR1 and CDR2 sequences are MDHEN and SYDVKM. V shed 6 bases, J shed 9 bases, and the junction held 3 bases outside the gene matches. The CDR3 reads CASSLGQGAQYV. In nucleotides, the CDR3 is TGTGCCAGCAGCCTGGGACAGGGGGCGCAGTACGTC.

The genes are TRBV5-5 and TRBJ2-1; 7 nucleotides match TRBD2. In germline, CDR1 is SGHKS, CDR2 YYEKEE (reference sequence). The CDR3 has 14 residues. V trimming: 4 bases; J trimming: 7 bases; junction bases outside the gene matches: 8. CDR3 nucleotides: TGTGCCAGCAGCCTAACGGGGGGTTTTAATGAGCAGTTCTTC. Protein sequence: CASSLTGGFNEQFF.

The chain employs TRBV5-1 and TRBJ2-7; the D gene is possibly TRBD1 (6 bases). The V end was cut by 4 bases, the J end by 5 bases, with 13 bases between. There are 13 residues in the CDR3. Germline loops: CDR1 SGHRS, CDR2 YFSETQ. In DNA form, the CDR3 reads TGCGCCAGCAGCCGATACAGGGCGGACGAGCAGTACTTC. This encodes CASSRYRADEQYF.

The chain links TRBV4-3 to TRBJ2-1; D might be TRBD1 (6 bases). This CDR3 has 14 amino acids. V was pared by 5 bases and J by 2 bases, with 10 bases between. CDR1 is LGHNA, CDR2 YSLEER, per germline. The CDR3 loop is CASSRDTAYNEQFF. CDR3 nucleotides: TGCGCCAGCAGCAGGGACACCGCCTACAATGAGCAGTTCTTC.

This clonotype has just a few counts. The chain uses TRBV7-2 and TRBJ2-6; 11 nucleotides align to TRBD2. CDR3 length: 20 residues. The V gene end was trimmed by 5 bases and the J gene end by 1 base; junction bases not matched to a gene: 13. Germline V gene data show CDR1 as SGHTA and CDR2 as FQGNSA. CDR3 amino acids: CASSHNQPRLAGSGANVLTF. Here the CDR3 DNA reads TGTGCCAGCAGCCATAATCAACCCCGACTAGCGGGGTCTGGGGCCAACGTCCTGACTTTC. Supplemented by reference TRBV7-2 and TRBJ2-6, the full variable domain reads GAGVSQSPSNKVTEKGKDVELRCDPISGHTALYWYRQSLGQGLEFLIYFQGNSAPDKSGLPSDRFSAERTGGSVSTLTIQRTQQEDSAVYLCASSHNQPRLAGSGANVLTFGAGSRLTVL.